This T cell receptor (beta chain) was sequenced during a study of shared clonotypes between healthy human individuals. Clones were read by immunoSEQ multiplex PCR, and TCRdb kept only the in-frame ones, dropping some. The sample has 1.5 million to 2.5 million clones, approximately 94% seen once. CDR3 length equals 13 residues. Looked up from germline, CDR1 is LGHNA and CDR2 is YSLEER. Trimming took 0 bases from V and 8 from J, leaving 8 bases between them. The naive CD8 population came from CD45RO-negative cells selected for CCR7, without terminally differentiated effector memory CD45RA+ cells. The genes are TRBV4-3 and TRBJ2-1; D perhaps matches TRBD1 (5 bases). Sequencing was performed on naive CD8+ T cells sorted from blood. This TCR was recovered from a man in his late teens or twenties in good health. For the CDR3, the DNA is TGCGCCAGCAGCCAAGAGAAGGGGTATGAGCAGTTCTTC. Protein: CASSQEKGYEQFF.